This T cell receptor (beta chain) emerged from a study of CD8 T cells in Susac syndrome. RNA was extracted with the RNeasy kit, and a quantity of about 0.45 to 1 ug was reverse transcribed using random hexamers. TCRdb redid the calling of the immunoSEQ multiplex PCR reads with MiXCR, one entry per CDR3 protein. The profile shows just under 150,000 distinct CDR3 sequences, approximately 94% of them singletons. Study results and limitations: The study's TCR sequencing and HLA analysis covered a relatively small number of individuals, and the study acknowledged this.

The authors carried out high-throughput sequencing of TCR beta. They applied it to CD8+ and CD4+ T cells obtained from blood. To note about this clonotype: Its antigen is unidentified.

Sequencing was carried out using CD4+ T cells from PBMCs. The clonotype was recovered from a human donor in good health.

The CDR3: CASSPAHRSNYGYTF. DNA for the CDR3: TGTGCCAGCAGCCCCGCACACAGGTCTAACTATGGCTACACCTTC. This chain joins TRBV7-8 and TRBJ1-2; D is perhaps TRBD1 (5 bases). This CDR3 comprises 15 residues. Per germline, CDR1 SGHVS and CDR2 FQNEAQ. Trimming took 5 bases from V and 0 from J, leaving 13 bases between them.